This passage covers 2 T cell receptor beta chains from one sample sequenced in a study of vaccination and CD4 T cells after COVID-19. As for treatment: roughly 10-day PBMC culture with coronavirus spike peptide pools or control peptides (ViraFEST assay). It was before the COVID-19 pandemic (2011-2018) that the unexposed donor's CD4+ T cells were collected. The Oncomine TCR Beta short-read assay was applied to DNA of cultured CD4+ T cells. In this case, cultured CD4+ T cells provided the extracted genomic DNA. Via MiXCR, TCRdb re-called the PCR reads, giving one row per CDR3 protein. The sample lists about 10,000 distinct CDR3 sequences, around 30% occurring once. These receptors have no identified antigens. Material for sequencing was CD4+ T cells from blood, cultured in vitro. The source of these receptors is a human donor in good health.

This clonotype was seen a handful of times. V is TRBV5-5 and J is TRBJ1-2; D remains ambiguous. The CDR3 has 13 amino acids. V lost 1 base, J lost 8 bases, and 12 bases lay in between. Germline CDR1 and CDR2: SGHKS and YYEKEE (reference sequence). The CDR3 region is CASSLSRPDGYTF. The CDR3 DNA reads TGTGCCAGCAGCTTGAGCAGGCCCGACGGCTACACCTTC.

The gene calls are TRBV6-2 or TRBV6-3 and TRBJ2-2; D gene unclear. The CDR3 length is 16 residues. The V gene's germline CDR1 is MNHEY and CDR2 SVGEGT. V was clipped by 0 bases and J by 1 base, with 9 bases between them. CDR3: CASSYSGGMNTGELFF. The CDR3, as DNA: TGTGCCAGCAGTTACTCGGGCGGTATGAACACCGGGGAGCTGTTTTTT.